Listed below are T cell receptor beta chains from one sample, sequenced in a study of post-analysis software for immune sequencing data. MiXCR, run by TCRdb on the PCR reads, gives a single entry per CDR3 protein. The sample carries about 460,000 distinct CDR3 sequences, approximately 46% recorded once. Sequenced input: blood. The source is a girl between 5 and 17 years old with multiple sclerosis. Each CDR3 is given with its conserved first and last residue.

j_call v_call cdr3_aa
TRBJ2-5 TRBV21-1 CASSKRGGLAGRSRDQYF
TRBJ2-5 TRBV9 CASSAGTVLKETQYF
TRBJ2-7 TRBV7-9 CASSSSGGALFDEQYF
TRBJ2-3 TRBV18 CASSYDDFTDTQYF
TRBJ2-6 TRBV7-9 CASSLGLGGQGSGTNVLTF
TRBJ1-1 TRBV2 CASKIRTVNTEAFF
TRBJ2-7 TRBV24-1 CATSDPGTGDYEQYF
TRBJ1-1 TRBV28 CASSLRADEAFF
TRBJ2-1 TRBV29-1 CSVVVDTYNEQFF
TRBJ2-7 TRBV7-6 CASSLEIWDRVNEQYF
. TRBV20-1 CSAREVAGGLNEQYF
TRBJ2-5 TRBV18 CASSPTTSGRTETQYF
TRBJ2-3 TRBV7-9 CASSFVPGADTQYF
TRBJ2-5 TRBV20-1 CSARGSEQYF
. TRBV6-6 CASRTRAGVAYEQYF
TRBJ2-3 TRBV7-6 CAAGDFHTDTQYF
TRBJ2-5 TRBV27 CASSLDSGRETQYF
TRBJ1-5 TRBV12-3/TRBV12-4 CASSWTGGVVQPQHF
TRBJ1-4 TRBV6-5 CASRRVVTNEKLFF
TRBJ1-1 TRBV16 CASSQSTGLGTEAFF
TRBJ2-1 TRBV6-6 CASSYVLADNEQFF
TRBJ1-5 TRBV6-2/TRBV6-3 CASSDQQGFGQPQHF
. TRBV12-3/TRBV12-4 CASSLPMVGETQYF
TRBJ2-7 TRBV7-2 CASSLARGGSSYEQYF
TRBJ1-2 TRBV10-3 CAISESGRDWGYTF
TRBJ2-7 TRBV15 CATSRRLTSGTYEQYF
TRBJ2-1 TRBV5-6 CASSVDGTRDEQFF
. TRBV20-1 CSARDTGETQYF
TRBJ1-5 TRBV20-1 CSAGARDRASNQPQHF
TRBJ2-1 TRBV7-8 CASSDHASGEQFF
TRBJ2-5 TRBV7-2 CASIPGGRETQYF
TRBJ1-1 TRBV28 CASSQVIYRGLTNTEAFF
TRBJ2-7 TRBV27 CASSKGSNSYEQYF
TRBJ2-7 TRBV7-6 CASSSGTGNEQYF
TRBJ2-1 TRBV6-5 CASSTIRTGGRGNEQFF
TRBJ2-1 TRBV7-2 CASSLVRGETQFF
TRBJ2-2 TRBV10-3 CAISDELNTGELFF
TRBJ2-3 TRBV7-6 CASSLGLAENTQYF
TRBJ2-5 TRBV18 CASSPPKETQYF
TRBJ2-5 TRBV5-1 CASSPDGYQETQYF
TRBJ2-7 TRBV6-2/TRBV6-3 CASSYGQGINEQYF
TRBJ2-3 TRBV20-1 CSARVVDTQYF
TRBJ2-5 TRBV28 CASSLSLAGEETQYF
TRBJ2-1 TRBV7-9 CASSLLAGVPYNEQFF
TRBJ1-1 TRBV29-1 CSVPTGMNTEAFF
TRBJ2-1 TRBV15 CATSRDRGTSGLLYNEQFF
TRBJ2-5 TRBV5-1 CATSGSTAVQETQYF
TRBJ1-2 TRBV6-1 CASSAPGYGYTF
. TRBV20-1 CSARGLAGVRRGETQYF
TRBJ1-6 TRBV12-3/TRBV12-4 CASRGGTGYNSPLHF
TRBJ1-2 TRBV20-1 CSARLPPGQGSHGYTF
TRBJ2-5 TRBV11-1 CASSSRQGRKTQYF
TRBJ2-3 TRBV7-3 CASSLTRTGSTDTQYF
TRBJ2-3 TRBV6-6 CASSYGTSGLTDTQYF
TRBJ2-1 TRBV7-9 CASSLRRGRVYNEQFF